This entry lists 11 T cell receptor beta chains sequenced from one sample in a study of beta chain features in type 1 diabetes (dated by TCRdb to 2017 to 2018). Library method: the immunoSEQ multiplex PCR assay. The entire isolated RNA was reverse transcribed using the High Capacity cDNA Reverse Transcription Kit, and thus expressed TCRB transcripts were sequenced. What TCRdb holds here is the immuneACCESS table cut down to in-frame rearrangements. Part of the clones is not present; checked against another copy, under half of the missing clones reflect an unresolved V gene, and the others are unexplained. The sample data list around 240,000 clones, and 68% of these were observed just once. The top ten hold about 0.051% of the sample. Sequencing input: naive CD4+ T cells from blood. The cell subset or site label here, explained by the study, means: true naive CD4+ T cells. These receptors came from a man aged 25 to 40 in good health.

The rearrangement joins TRBV27 to TRBJ2-7; 7 bases fit TRBD1. The germline gives CDR1 MNHEY, CDR2 SMNVEV (reference sequence). The CDR3 contains 14 residues. V was pared by 9 bases and J by 4 bases, with 12 bases of the junction left unmatched. CDR3 region: CARTSGHRGYEQYF. In DNA, the CDR3 is TGTGCCAGAACGTCGGGCCACAGGGGATACGAGCAGTACTTC.

V and J are TRBV7-8 and TRBJ2-3, with 8 bases that match TRBD1. The CDR3 contains 15 residues. V shed 2 bases and J 4 bases; nucleotides not matched to a gene: 5. In germline, CDR1 is SGHVS, CDR2 FQNEAQ. The DNA of the CDR3 is TGTGCCAGCAGCTTAAGTGGCAGGGGGCCAGATACGCAGTATTTT. It translates to CASSLSGRGPDTQYF.

Only one count was recorded for this clone. The chain is built from TRBV7-9 and TRBJ2-7; perhaps D is TRBD1 or TRBD2 (5 bases each). Germline loops: CDR1 SEHNR, CDR2 FQNEAQ (reference sequence). V was trimmed by 5 bases and J by 5 bases, leaving 13 bases between them. This CDR3 is built from 13 residues. The CDR3 DNA reads TGTGCCAGCAGCCGAGGGGCCGTGAACGAGCAGTACTTC. Translating gives CASSRGAVNEQYF.

The chain joins TRBV28 to TRBJ2-7; no clear D. Trimming stripped 3 bases from V and 4 bases from J, with 4 bases between. This CDR3 is built from 11 residues. Germline CDR1 reads MDHEN; CDR2 reads SYDVKM. CDR3 sequence: CASSFRYEQYF. The CDR3, as DNA: TGTGCCAGCAGTTTTAGGTACGAGCAGTACTTC.

This clone was detected only once. The chain has TRBV7-9 and TRBJ2-4; 12 bases line up with TRBD2. From germline, CDR1 is SEHNR and CDR2 FQNEAQ (reference sequence). V dropped 4 bases and J dropped 6; count of bases not matched to a gene: 1. The CDR3 extends over 14 amino acids. CDR3 in amino acids: CASSSGLAGNIQYF. The CDR3 nucleotides read TGTGCCAGCAGCTCGGGACTAGCGGGAAACATTCAGTACTTC.

Concerning this clone: This specimen includes other DNA sequences encoding the same CDR3. The gene calls are TRBV30 and TRBJ2-5, with D perhaps matching TRBD1 (5 bases). The CDR3 consists of 12 residues. Trimming pared 1 base from V and 5 bases from J, leaving 8 bases between. The germline CDR1 and CDR2 sequences are GTSNPN and SVGIG (reference sequence). CDR3 sequence (DNA): TGTGCCTGGAGTGCAGGGTTGGAGACCCAGTACTTC. Encoded protein: CAWSAGLETQYF.

The rearrangement links TRBV20-1 to TRBJ1-5; D uncertain. The V end lost 6 bases, the J end lost 11 bases, and 14 bases lay between the germline ends. The CDR3 sequence is 11 residues long. From germline, CDR1 is DFQATT and CDR2 SNEGSKA (reference sequence). The CDR3, as DNA: TGCAGTGCCCGCCAAGAGTGGGCCCAGCATTTT. This translates into CSARQEWAQHF.

The V gene is TRBV28, the J gene TRBJ2-3, with 12 bases matching TRBD2. Germline CDR1 and CDR2: MDHEN and SYDVKM. V shed 4 bases and J 7 bases; nucleotides not matched to a gene: 9. This CDR3 region has 16 residues. The CDR3 region is CASSSLLAGGSYTQYF. The CDR3 DNA sequence: TGTGCCAGCAGTTCTTTACTAGCGGGGGGCTCATATACGCAGTATTTT.

This clone appeared a few times. The chain recombines TRBV30 with TRBJ1-2; D is uncertain. V lost 4 bases and J 8 bases, leaving 20 bases between the germline ends. Germline assignment: CDR1 GTSNPN and CDR2 SVGIG (reference sequence). The CDR3 length is 14 residues. The chain's CDR3 is CAWKNRLLVEGYTF. CDR3 bases: TGTGCCTGGAAGAATAGACTACTAGTGGAGGGCTACACCTTC. Combining the CDR3 with reference TRBV30 and TRBJ1-2 gives the whole variable domain SQTIHQWPATLVQPVGSPLSLECTVEGTSNPNLYWYRQAAGRGLQLLFYSVGIGQISSEVPQNLSASRPQDRQFILSSKKLLLSDSGFYLCAWKNRLLVEGYTFGSGTRLTVV.

This clone was counted a single time. The chain recombines TRBV30 with TRBJ2-5, with D hard to call. The CDR3 totals 13 residues. V gave up 1 base and J gave up 1 base, with 7 bases separating them. Germline lookup yields CDR1 GTSNPN and CDR2 SVGIG (reference sequence). CDR3 nucleotides: TGTGCCTGGAGTGCGGTAATCCAAGAGACCCAGTACTTC. Amino acid sequence: CAWSAVIQETQYF.

The rearrangement links TRBV14 to TRBJ1-3; D is uncertain. Trimming removed 4 bases from V and 0 bases from J, with 10 bases in between. The CDR3 runs to 15 residues. CDR1 and CDR2 from the germline V gene are SGHDN and FVKESK. CDR3 in amino acids: CASSLSHSSGNTIYF. Written as DNA, the CDR3 is TGTGCCAGCAGCCTGTCGCATAGCTCTGGAAACACCATATATTTT.